A single T cell receptor (beta chain) is shown here with its context. The table came from immunoSEQ multiplex PCR; TCRdb's copy has only in-frame clones and leaves some out. The table includes around 50,000 clones, about 96% detected once. This record belongs to a study of T cells after somatic rescue of genetic block. V was cut by 2 bases and J by 2 bases, with 10 bases left in between. There are 14 residues in the CDR3. Germline V gene lookup returns CDR1 MNHEY and CDR2 SMNVEV (reference sequence). This TCR was sampled from a child younger than two. The sequenced sample consisted of peripheral blood mononuclear cells (PBMCs). The rearrangement uses TRBV27 and TRBJ2-7, with D possibly TRBD2 on 5 matching bases. CDR3 coding DNA: TGTGCCAGCAGTTTACGGGGATCGGCCTACGAGCAGTACTTC. Its translation: CASSLRGSAYEQYF.